The clone carrying this T cell receptor (beta chain) came up a few times. Its cognate antigen is unknown. CDR3 length: 15 residues. With V trimmed by 3 bases and J by 5 bases, 6 bases remained unmatched. Looked up from germline, CDR1 is ENHRY and CDR2 is SYGVKD. TCR beta CDR3 regions were amplified from RNA transcripts. Using the HTBI primer set, a first-round RT-PCR was run on the TCR CDR3. One entry per CDR3 protein, called by TCRdb with MiXCR from the multiplex PCR reads. The table lists some 510,000 distinct CDR3 sequences, around 21% of them singletons. This entry is derived from a study of T cells in Graves' hyperthyroidism and ophthalmopathy. Broader study findings: Blood also contained most expanded thyroid clonotypes above 0.001.

The source is a man younger than 35 with Graves' hyperthyroidism. This sequence joins TRBV10-3 and TRBJ2-7, with TRBD1 identical over 11 bases. The sample taken for sequencing was blood. CDR3 in amino acids: CAISETGTGGDEQYF. CDR3 DNA sequence: TGTGCCATCAGTGAAACCGGGACAGGGGGTGACGAGCAGTACTTC.